Listed below are T cell receptor beta chains from one sample, sequenced in a study of Ad26.COV2.S vaccination and SARS-CoV-2 variants. The table came from immunoSEQ multiplex PCR; TCRdb's copy has only in-frame clones and leaves some out. Among roughly 680,000 clones listed, approximately 88% were seen once. Specimen: peripheral blood, collected in a trial of Ad26.COV2.S vaccine versus placebo. The receptors were gathered from a person aged 18-65 years who received the Ad26.COV2.S COVID-19 vaccine or a placebo. Both conserved end residues are part of each CDR3. Fields, in order: clone size, J gene, D gene, V gene, CDR3 protein, CDR3 DNA. The D gene is left open where the match is weak. Clone size is stated in some rows and not others, as once, few, many or a class when expanded.

clone size: .
J gene: TRBJ1-1
D gene: .
V gene: TRBV30
CDR3 protein: CAWSVQGHTEAFF
CDR3 DNA: TGTGCCTGGAGTGTACAAGGGCACACTGAAGCTTTCTTT

clone size: .
J gene: TRBJ2-3
D gene: .
V gene: TRBV4-1
CDR3 protein: CASSQVTQEEQYF
CDR3 DNA: TGCGCCAGCAGCCAAGTTACACAGGAAGAGCAGTATTTT

clone size: .
J gene: TRBJ2-1
D gene: .
V gene: TRBV27
CDR3 protein: CASSLIPAGHNEQFF
CDR3 DNA: TGTGCCAGCAGTTTGATCCCCGCGGGACACAATGAGCAGTTCTTC

clone size: .
J gene: TRBJ1-1
D gene: .
V gene: TRBV6-1
CDR3 protein: CASSEMLRDMNTEAFF
CDR3 DNA: TGTGCCAGCAGTGAAATGTTGAGAGACATGAACACTGAAGCTTTCTTT

clone size: .
J gene: TRBJ1-1
D gene: .
V gene: TRBV5-4
CDR3 protein: CASSFAGRNTEAFF
CDR3 DNA: TGTGCCAGCAGCTTTGCAGGACGGAACACTGAAGCTTTCTTT

clone size: .
J gene: TRBJ1-1
D gene: .
V gene: TRBV5-1
CDR3 protein: CASSRDGNTEAFF
CDR3 DNA: TGCGCCAGCAGCCGAGACGGCAACACTGAAGCTTTCTTT

clone size: .
J gene: TRBJ1-5
D gene: .
V gene: TRBV30
CDR3 protein: CAWSVRLSQPQHF
CDR3 DNA: TGTGCCTGGAGTGTACGCCTTTCACAGCCCCAGCATTTT

clone size: .
J gene: TRBJ2-1
D gene: .
V gene: TRBV7-9
CDR3 protein: CASSLARSYNEQFF
CDR3 DNA: TGTGCCAGCAGCTTAGCGAGGTCCTACAATGAGCAGTTCTTC

clone size: few
J gene: TRBJ2-5
D gene: .
V gene: TRBV19
CDR3 protein: CASSSMDAQETQYF
CDR3 DNA: TGTGCCAGTAGTTCCATGGACGCCCAAGAGACCCAGTACTTC

clone size: .
J gene: TRBJ1-6
D gene: .
V gene: TRBV12-3/TRBV12-4
CDR3 protein: CASSFSVSPLHF
CDR3 DNA: TGTGCCAGCAGTTTCAGTGTTTCACCCCTCCACTTT

clone size: .
J gene: TRBJ1-2
D gene: .
V gene: TRBV4-2
CDR3 protein: CASSPRTDEGYTF
CDR3 DNA: TGTGCCAGCAGCCCCCGGACAGACGAGGGGTACACCTTC

clone size: .
J gene: TRBJ2-4
D gene: .
V gene: TRBV6-6
CDR3 protein: CASSYSVQGPKNIQYF
CDR3 DNA: TGTGCCAGCAGTTACTCGGTACAGGGACCCAAAAACATTCAGTACTTC

clone size: .
J gene: TRBJ1-1
D gene: .
V gene: TRBV29-1
CDR3 protein: CSVGTDPASGAFF
CDR3 DNA: TGCAGCGTGGGAACGGACCCTGCGTCAGGGGCTTTCTTT

clone size: .
J gene: TRBJ2-7
D gene: .
V gene: TRBV6-5
CDR3 protein: CASSYSSGFEQYF
CDR3 DNA: TGTGCCAGCAGTTACTCCTCAGGGTTCGAGCAGTACTTC

clone size: .
J gene: TRBJ2-7
D gene: TRBD1
V gene: TRBV20-1
CDR3 protein: CSASRGDRATYEQYF
CDR3 DNA: TGCAGTGCTAGTAGAGGGGACAGGGCAACCTACGAGCAGTACTTC

clone size: .
J gene: TRBJ2-2
D gene: TRBD1
V gene: TRBV5-4
CDR3 protein: CASSLGTGRGPGELFF
CDR3 DNA: TGTGCCAGCAGCTTAGGGACAGGGAGAGGTCCCGGGGAGCTGTTTTTT

clone size: once
J gene: TRBJ2-7
D gene: .
V gene: TRBV19
CDR3 protein: CASSISPGFEQYF
CDR3 DNA: TGTGCCAGTAGTATAAGTCCTGGGTTCGAGCAGTACTTC

clone size: .
J gene: TRBJ2-7
D gene: .
V gene: TRBV19
CDR3 protein: CASRHRVGPYEQYF
CDR3 DNA: TGTGCCAGTAGGCACAGGGTGGGTCCGTACGAGCAGTACTTC

clone size: .
J gene: TRBJ2-2
D gene: .
V gene: TRBV7-3
CDR3 protein: CASSPGASQTGELFF
CDR3 DNA: TGTGCCAGCAGCCCCGGGGCTAGCCAAACCGGGGAGCTGTTTTTT

clone size: .
J gene: TRBJ1-1
D gene: TRBD1
V gene: TRBV3-1/TRBV3-2
CDR3 protein: CASSHDRGRRSTEAFF
CDR3 DNA: TGTGCCAGCAGCCACGACAGGGGGCGCCGGTCCACTGAAGCTTTCTTT

clone size: .
J gene: TRBJ2-2
D gene: .
V gene: TRBV3-1/TRBV3-2
CDR3 protein: CASSQIGGTGELFF
CDR3 DNA: TGTGCCAGCAGCCAAATAGGAGGTACCGGGGAGCTGTTTTTT

clone size: .
J gene: TRBJ2-6
D gene: TRBD1
V gene: TRBV15
CDR3 protein: CASGTGISSGANVLTF
CDR3 DNA: TGTGCCTCCGGGACAGGTATTTCCTCTGGGGCCAACGTCCTGACTTTC

clone size: .
J gene: TRBJ2-3
D gene: TRBD2
V gene: TRBV5-1
CDR3 protein: CASSLGTSGVTDTQYF
CDR3 DNA: TGCGCCAGCAGCTTGGGGACTAGCGGGGTCACAGATACGCAGTATTTT

clone size: .
J gene: TRBJ2-3
D gene: TRBD2
V gene: TRBV27
CDR3 protein: CASSPPTSASTDTQYF
CDR3 DNA: TGTGCCAGCAGTCCTCCGACTAGCGCTAGCACAGATACGCAGTATTTT

clone size: .
J gene: TRBJ2-3
D gene: TRBD1
V gene: TRBV7-9
CDR3 protein: CASSRTGGHTDTQYF
CDR3 DNA: TGTGCCAGCAGCCGGACAGGGGGCCATACAGATACGCAGTATTTT

clone size: .
J gene: TRBJ1-2
D gene: .
V gene: TRBV2
CDR3 protein: CASSDEWDYTF
CDR3 DNA: TGTGCCAGCAGTGACGAATGGGACTACACCTTC

clone size: .
J gene: TRBJ2-7
D gene: TRBD1
V gene: TRBV5-6
CDR3 protein: CASSRTGTGGKGPYF
CDR3 DNA: TGTGCCAGCAGCCGAACCGGGACAGGGGGCAAAGGCCCGTACTTC

clone size: .
J gene: TRBJ2-7
D gene: TRBD2
V gene: TRBV7-9
CDR3 protein: CASSLATTSGSLEQYF
CDR3 DNA: TGTGCCAGCAGCTTAGCCACGACTAGCGGGAGCCTCGAGCAGTACTTC

clone size: .
J gene: TRBJ1-1
D gene: TRBD1
V gene: TRBV18
CDR3 protein: CASSIQGAGDTEAFF
CDR3 DNA: TGTGCCAGCTCTATCCAGGGGGCCGGGGACACTGAAGCTTTCTTT

clone size: .
J gene: TRBJ1-5
D gene: .
V gene: TRBV19
CDR3 protein: CASSSPGVSNQPQHF
CDR3 DNA: TGTGCCAGTAGTAGCCCAGGAGTTAGCAATCAGCCCCAGCATTTT

clone size: .
J gene: TRBJ2-6
D gene: .
V gene: TRBV6-5
CDR3 protein: CASTEKTGANVLTF
CDR3 DNA: TGTGCCAGCACCGAAAAAACTGGGGCCAACGTCCTGACTTTC

clone size: .
J gene: TRBJ1-1
D gene: .
V gene: TRBV5-1
CDR3 protein: CASSLGTGNTEAFF
CDR3 DNA: TGCGCCAGCAGCTTGGGAACAGGCAACACTGAAGCTTTCTTT

clone size: .
J gene: TRBJ1-2
D gene: TRBD1
V gene: TRBV27
CDR3 protein: CASSKRTGVSVYGYTF
CDR3 DNA: TGTGCCAGCAGCAAACGGACAGGGGTGTCGGTCTATGGCTACACCTTC

clone size: .
J gene: TRBJ2-1
D gene: .
V gene: TRBV29-1
CDR3 protein: CSVVAGNSYNEQFF
CDR3 DNA: TGCAGCGTTGTAGCAGGGAACTCCTACAATGAGCAGTTCTTC

clone size: once
J gene: TRBJ1-5
D gene: .
V gene: TRBV19
CDR3 protein: CASSFIPGTSNQPQHF
CDR3 DNA: TGTGCCAGTAGTTTTATTCCCGGGACTAGCAATCAGCCCCAGCATTTT

clone size: .
J gene: TRBJ2-7
D gene: .
V gene: TRBV18
CDR3 protein: CASSPRQGTYEQYF
CDR3 DNA: TGTGCCAGCTCACCACGGCAGGGGACCTACGAGCAGTACTTC

clone size: few
J gene: TRBJ1-5
D gene: .
V gene: TRBV6-5
CDR3 protein: CASRETSNQPQHF
CDR3 DNA: TGTGCCAGCAGGGAGACTAGCAATCAGCCCCAGCATTTT

clone size: .
J gene: TRBJ2-3
D gene: .
V gene: TRBV5-1
CDR3 protein: CASREPGNTQYF
CDR3 DNA: TGCGCCAGCAGGGAGCCGGGGAATACGCAGTATTTT

clone size: .
J gene: TRBJ1-5
D gene: TRBD1
V gene: TRBV15
CDR3 protein: CATSKGRGPSREPQHF
CDR3 DNA: TGTGCCACCAGCAAGGGGAGGGGGCCAAGCAGGGAGCCCCAGCATTTT

clone size: .
J gene: TRBJ2-2
D gene: .
V gene: TRBV7-9
CDR3 protein: CASSLGVNTGELFF
CDR3 DNA: TGTGCCAGCAGCTTAGGGGTGAACACCGGGGAGCTGTTTTTT

clone size: .
J gene: TRBJ1-2
D gene: TRBD1
V gene: TRBV10-3
CDR3 protein: CAISGGQADGYTF
CDR3 DNA: TGTGCCATCAGTGGGGGACAGGCAGATGGCTACACCTTC